The TCR beta chain under discussion was sequenced for a study of shared clonotypes between healthy human individuals. V shed 4 bases, J shed 5 bases, and the junction held 11 bases outside the gene matches. In germline, CDR1 is SGHRS, CDR2 YFSETQ. The CDR3 consists of 16 residues. As regards this clone: What it binds is unknown.

Libraries were prepared by immunoSEQ multiplex PCR; TCRdb keeps only in-frame clonotypes and omits some of them. The repertoire has about 610,000 clones, more than 95% of them found once; the top ten carry approximately 0.057%. Study findings and constraints: The study found 4.5% to 6% of naive CD4 clonotypes shared across a few donors.

The sample was naive CD4+ T cells sorted from blood. As to subset: CD45RA+ positively selected. The chain has TRBV5-1 and TRBJ2-5; 10 bases match TRBD1. The sequence was collected from a woman aged 30 to 39 in good health. CDR3 sequence reads: CASSPGQGGKRETQYF. CDR3 in DNA: TGCGCCAGCAGCCCCGGACAGGGGGGTAAGAGGGAGACCCAGTACTTC.